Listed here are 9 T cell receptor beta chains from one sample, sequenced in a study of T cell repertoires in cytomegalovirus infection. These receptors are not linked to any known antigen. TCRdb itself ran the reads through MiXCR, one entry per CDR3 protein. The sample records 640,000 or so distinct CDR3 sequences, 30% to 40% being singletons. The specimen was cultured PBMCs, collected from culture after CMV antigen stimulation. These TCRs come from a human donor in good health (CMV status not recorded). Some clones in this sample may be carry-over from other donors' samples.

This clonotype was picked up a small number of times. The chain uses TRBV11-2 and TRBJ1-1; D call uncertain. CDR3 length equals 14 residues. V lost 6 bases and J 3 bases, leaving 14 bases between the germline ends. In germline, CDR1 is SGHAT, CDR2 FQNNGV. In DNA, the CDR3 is TGTGCCAGCAGTTCAACCCGAAGATACACTGAAGCTTTCTTT. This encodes CASSSTRRYTEAFF.

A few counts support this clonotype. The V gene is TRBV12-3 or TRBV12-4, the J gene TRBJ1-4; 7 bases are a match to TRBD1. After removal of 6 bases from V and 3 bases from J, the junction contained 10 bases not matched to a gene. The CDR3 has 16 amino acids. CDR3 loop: CASRPDLGGPNEKLFF. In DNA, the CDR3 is TGTGCCAGCAGACCAGACCTAGGGGGCCCTAATGAAAAACTGTTTTTT.

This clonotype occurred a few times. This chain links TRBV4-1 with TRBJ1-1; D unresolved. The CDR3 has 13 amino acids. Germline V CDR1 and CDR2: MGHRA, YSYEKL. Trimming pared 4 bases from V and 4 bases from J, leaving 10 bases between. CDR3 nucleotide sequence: TGCGCCAGCAGCCTCCCCCGAGGCACTGAAGCTTTCTTT. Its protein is CASSLPRGTEAFF.

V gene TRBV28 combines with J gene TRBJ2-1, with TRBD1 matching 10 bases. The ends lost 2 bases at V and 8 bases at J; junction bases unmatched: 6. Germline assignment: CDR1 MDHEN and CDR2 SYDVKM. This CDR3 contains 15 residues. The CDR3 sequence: CASSLGDRGGDEQFF. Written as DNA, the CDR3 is TGTGCCAGCAGTTTAGGGGACAGGGGAGGGGATGAGCAGTTCTTC.

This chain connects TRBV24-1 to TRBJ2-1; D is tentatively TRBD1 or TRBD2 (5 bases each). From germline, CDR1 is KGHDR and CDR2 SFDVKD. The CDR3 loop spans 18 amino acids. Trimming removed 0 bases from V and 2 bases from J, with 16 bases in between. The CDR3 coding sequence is TGTGCCACCAGTGATTTGCTGGGACCGATCGGGACCTACAATGAGCAGTTCTTC. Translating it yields CATSDLLGPIGTYNEQFF.

CDR3: CASILAGGTDTQYF. The CDR3 coding sequence is TGTGCCAGCATCCTCGCCGGAGGCACAGATACGCAGTATTTT. This chain connects TRBV6-8 to TRBJ2-3, with unresolved D. This CDR3 spans 14 amino acids. Trimming removed 7 bases from V and 1 base from J, with 12 bases in between. CDR1 MNHGY and CDR2 SAAAGT come from the germline V gene.

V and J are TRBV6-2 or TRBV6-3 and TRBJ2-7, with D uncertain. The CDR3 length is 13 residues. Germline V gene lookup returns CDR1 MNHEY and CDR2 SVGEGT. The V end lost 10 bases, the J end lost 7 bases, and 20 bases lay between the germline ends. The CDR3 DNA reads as TGTGCCAAAGAAAACCAGAGTTATTATGAGCAGTACTTC. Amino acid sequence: CAKENQSYYEQYF.

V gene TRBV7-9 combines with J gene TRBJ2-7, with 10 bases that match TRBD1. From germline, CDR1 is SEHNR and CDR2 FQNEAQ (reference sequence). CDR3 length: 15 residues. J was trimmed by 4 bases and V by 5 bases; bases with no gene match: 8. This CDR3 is CASSPRQGARYEQYF. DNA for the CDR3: TGTGCCAGCAGCCCGAGACAGGGGGCAAGGTACGAGCAGTACTTC.

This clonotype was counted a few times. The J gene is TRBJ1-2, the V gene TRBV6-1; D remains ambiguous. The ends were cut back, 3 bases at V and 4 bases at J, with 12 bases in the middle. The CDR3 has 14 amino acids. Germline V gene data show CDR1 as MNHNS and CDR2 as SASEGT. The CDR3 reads CASSDGPDGYGYTF. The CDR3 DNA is TGTGCCAGCAGTGATGGTCCCGACGGCTATGGCTACACCTTC.